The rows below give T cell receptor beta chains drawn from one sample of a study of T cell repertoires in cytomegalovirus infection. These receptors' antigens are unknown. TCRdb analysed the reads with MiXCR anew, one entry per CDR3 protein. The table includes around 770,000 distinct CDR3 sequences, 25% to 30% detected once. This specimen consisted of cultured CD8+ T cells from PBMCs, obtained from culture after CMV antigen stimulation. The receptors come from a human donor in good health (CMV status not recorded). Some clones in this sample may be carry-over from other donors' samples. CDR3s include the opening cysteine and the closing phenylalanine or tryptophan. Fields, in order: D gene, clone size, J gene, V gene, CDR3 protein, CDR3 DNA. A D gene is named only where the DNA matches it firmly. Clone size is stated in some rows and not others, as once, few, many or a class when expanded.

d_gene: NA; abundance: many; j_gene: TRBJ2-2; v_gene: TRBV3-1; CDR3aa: CASRYGTSGTGELFF; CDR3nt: TGTGCCAGCAGATATGGGACAAGCGGCACCGGGGAGCTGTTTTTT
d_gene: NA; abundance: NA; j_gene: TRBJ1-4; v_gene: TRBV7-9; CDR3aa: CASSLSSDEKLFF; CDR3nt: TGTGCCAGCAGCTTATCCTCAGATGAAAAACTGTTTTTT
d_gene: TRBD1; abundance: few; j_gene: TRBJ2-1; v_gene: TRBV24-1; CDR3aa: CATSDLEAGGINEQFF; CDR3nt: TGTGCCACCAGTGATTTGGAGGCAGGGGGCATCAATGAGCAGTTCTTC
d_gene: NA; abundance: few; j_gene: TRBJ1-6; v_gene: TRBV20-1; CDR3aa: CSARRFDSPLHF; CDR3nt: TGCAGTGCTAGACGCTTCGACTCTCCCCTCCACTTT
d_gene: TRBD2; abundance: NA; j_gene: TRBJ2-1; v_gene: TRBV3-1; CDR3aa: CAGGTSGRGEQFF; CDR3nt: TGTGCCGGTGGGACTAGCGGGAGAGGAGAGCAGTTCTTC
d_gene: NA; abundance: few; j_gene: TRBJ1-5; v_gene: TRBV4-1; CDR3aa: CASSQVGPSNQPQHF; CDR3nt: TGCGCCAGCAGCCAAGTGGGCCCTTCCAATCAGCCCCAGCATTTT
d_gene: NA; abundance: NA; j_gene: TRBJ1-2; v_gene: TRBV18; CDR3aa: CASSPGQLNYGYTF; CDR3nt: TGTGCCAGCTCACCAGGACAGCTTAACTATGGCTACACCTTC
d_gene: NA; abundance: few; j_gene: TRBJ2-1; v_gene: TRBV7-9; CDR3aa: CASSLEGVLGNEQFF; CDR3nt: TGTGCCAGCAGCTTAGAGGGGGTTCTAGGCAATGAGCAGTTCTTC
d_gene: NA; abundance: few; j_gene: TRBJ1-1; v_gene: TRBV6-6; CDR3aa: CATFYFDSLNTEAFF; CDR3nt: TGTGCCACCTTTTACTTCGACAGCTTGAACACTGAAGCTTTCTTT
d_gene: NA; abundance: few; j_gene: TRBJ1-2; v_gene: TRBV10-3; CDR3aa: CAISDIPGDNYGYTF; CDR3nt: TGTGCCATCAGTGATATCCCAGGCGATAACTATGGCTACACCTTC
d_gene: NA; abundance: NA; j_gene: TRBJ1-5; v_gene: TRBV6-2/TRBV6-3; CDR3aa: CASRNDDFQPQHF; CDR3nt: TGTGCCAGCAGGAACGACGATTTCCAGCCCCAGCATTTT
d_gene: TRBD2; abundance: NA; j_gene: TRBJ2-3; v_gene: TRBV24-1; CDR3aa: CATSDSTSGGSSTDTQYF; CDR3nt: TGTGCCACCAGTGATTCGACTAGCGGGGGGTCTTCCACAGATACGCAGTATTTT
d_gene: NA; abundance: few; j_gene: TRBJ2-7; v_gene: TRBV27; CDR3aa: CASSSIRSGDEQYF; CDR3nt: TGTGCCAGCAGCTCAATACGATCGGGGGACGAGCAGTACTTC
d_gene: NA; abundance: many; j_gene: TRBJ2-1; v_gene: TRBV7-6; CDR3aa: CASSFRGETYNEQFF; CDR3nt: TGTGCCAGCAGCTTTAGAGGGGAAACCTACAATGAGCAGTTCTTC
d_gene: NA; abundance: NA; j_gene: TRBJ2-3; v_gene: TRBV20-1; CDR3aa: CSARSREVTDTQYF; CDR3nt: TGCAGTGCCCGTTCTCGGGAAGTGACAGATACGCAGTATTTT
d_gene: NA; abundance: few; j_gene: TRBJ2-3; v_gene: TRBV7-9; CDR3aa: CASSPPGVGGSDTQYF; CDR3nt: TGTGCCAGCAGCCCCCCAGGAGTAGGAGGGTCAGATACGCAGTATTTT
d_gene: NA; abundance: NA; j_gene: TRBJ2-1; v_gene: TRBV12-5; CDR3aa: CASGLGPINEQFF; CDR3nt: TGTGCTAGTGGTTTGGGGCCCATCAATGAGCAGTTCTTC
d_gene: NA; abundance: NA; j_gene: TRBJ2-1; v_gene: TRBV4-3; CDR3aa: CASSPSAQLVISEQFF; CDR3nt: TGCGCCAGCAGCCCTTCAGCCCAGCTGGTGATTAGTGAGCAGTTCTTC
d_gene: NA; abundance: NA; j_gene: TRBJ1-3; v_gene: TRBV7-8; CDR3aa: CASSLGPGNTIYF; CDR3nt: TGTGCCAGCAGCCTGGGACCGGGAAACACCATATATTTT
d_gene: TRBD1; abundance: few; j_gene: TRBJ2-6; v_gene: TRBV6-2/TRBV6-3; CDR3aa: CASSRFGTVRHSGANVLTF; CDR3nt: TGTGCCAGCAGTAGATTCGGGACAGTTCGTCACTCTGGGGCCAACGTCCTGACTTTC
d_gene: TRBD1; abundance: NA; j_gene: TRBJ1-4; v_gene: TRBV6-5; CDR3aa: CASSPGTVREKLFF; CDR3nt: TGTGCCAGCAGTCCAGGGACAGTACGGGAAAAACTGTTTTTT
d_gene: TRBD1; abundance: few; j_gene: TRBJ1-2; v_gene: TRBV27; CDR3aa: CASKWDRGEYYGYTF; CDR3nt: TGTGCCAGCAAATGGGACAGGGGGGAATACTATGGCTACACCTTC
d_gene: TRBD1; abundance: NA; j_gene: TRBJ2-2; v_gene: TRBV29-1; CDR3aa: CSVDRQGDRTGELFF; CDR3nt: TGCAGCGTTGATAGACAGGGGGATCGCACCGGGGAGCTGTTTTTT
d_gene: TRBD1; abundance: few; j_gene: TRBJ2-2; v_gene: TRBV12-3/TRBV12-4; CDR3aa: CASSATGKNTGELFF; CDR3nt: TGTGCCAGCAGTGCGACAGGGAAGAACACCGGGGAGCTGTTTTTT
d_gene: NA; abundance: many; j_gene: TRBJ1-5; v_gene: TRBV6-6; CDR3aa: CASDERGGNQPQHF; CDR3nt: TGTGCCAGCGACGAAAGGGGCGGGAATCAGCCCCAGCATTTT
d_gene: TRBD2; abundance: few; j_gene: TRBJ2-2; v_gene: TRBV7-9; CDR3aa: CASSLVHRAGETGELFF; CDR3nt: TGTGCCAGCAGCTTAGTTCACCGAGCGGGGGAGACCGGGGAGCTGTTTTTT
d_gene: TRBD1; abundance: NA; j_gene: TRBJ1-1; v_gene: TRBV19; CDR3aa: CASSTDRVSTEAFF; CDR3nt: TGTGCCAGTAGTACAGACAGGGTGAGCACTGAAGCTTTCTTT